These T cell receptor beta chains were read from a single sample in a study of spatial heterogeneity in lung cancer. TCRdb reanalysed the 5' RACE reads using MiXCR and keeps one entry per CDR3 protein. The sample shows 7,500 to 10,000 distinct CDR3 sequences, 23% of them seen only once. The sequencing here drew on PBMCs, taken at follow-up. All receptors derive from a female donor with early-stage non-small cell lung cancer. Both conserved end residues are part of each CDR3. D genes are given only for firm matches. Clone size is shown for a subset of rows, as once, few, many or a class of expanded clone.

len	j_gene	v_gene	abundance	d_gene	CDR3aa	CDR3nt
14	TRBJ2-5	TRBV18	NA	TRBD2	CASSPQREGETQYF	TGTGCCAGCTCACCACAGCGGGAGGGAGAGACCCAGTACTTC
12	TRBJ1-2	TRBV10-3	medium-sized	NA	CAISGINYGYTF	TGTGCCATCAGTGGGATCAACTATGGCTACACCTTC
18	TRBJ2-6	TRBV7-2	NA	TRBD2	CASSSDGLVSSGANVLTF	TGTGCCAGCAGTTCCGACGGACTAGTCAGTTCTGGGGCCAACGTCCTGACTTTC
16	TRBJ2-1	TRBV5-4	NA	TRBD1	CASSKDGQGSYNEQFF	TGTGCCAGCAGCAAGGATGGACAGGGCTCCTACAATGAGCAGTTCTTC
19	TRBJ2-7	TRBV7-2	NA	TRBD1	CASSPLTLGVTGGGSEQYF	TGTGCCAGCAGCCCCCTAACCCTCGGGGTGACAGGGGGAGGTTCCGAGCAGTACTTC
12	TRBJ2-7	TRBV5-5	NA	NA	CASSPAGYEQYF	TGTGCCAGCAGCCCCGCGGGTTACGAGCAGTACTTC
11	TRBJ1-1	TRBV7-9	medium-sized	NA	CATELNSLAFF	TGTGCCACCGAACTAAATTCGTTGGCTTTCTTT
13	TRBJ1-1	TRBV20-1	once	NA	CSARPDRNTEAFF	TGCAGTGCTAGACCGGACAGGAACACTGAAGCTTTCTTT
16	TRBJ2-3	TRBV7-2	NA	NA	CASSLGTRGRRDTQYF	TGTGCCAGCAGCTTAGGCACACGCGGTAGAAGAGATACGCAGTATTTT
14	TRBJ1-5	TRBV6-6	NA	NA	CASCGGQGLEPQHF	TGTGCCAGCTGTGGGGGGCAGGGCCTCGAGCCCCAGCATTTT
15	TRBJ2-1	TRBV28	few	NA	CASNLRGISYNEQFF	TGTGCCAGCAACTTAAGGGGCATCTCCTACAATGAGCAGTTCTTC
13	TRBJ2-1	TRBV24-1	medium-sized	NA	CATSGDWDNEQFF	TGTGCCACCAGTGGGGACTGGGACAATGAGCAGTTCTTC
15	TRBJ2-3	TRBV11-2	NA	NA	CASSLLAGPTDTQYF	TGTGCCAGCAGCTTACTGGCAGGGCCCACAGATACGCAGTATTTT
14	TRBJ2-1	TRBV4-1	NA	TRBD2	CASSFSGRVDEQFF	TGCGCCAGCAGCTTTAGCGGGAGAGTGGATGAGCAGTTCTTC
11	TRBJ2-1	TRBV24-1	few	NA	CATSEGIVQFF	TGTGCCACCAGTGAGGGAATTGTGCAGTTCTTC
17	TRBJ2-1	TRBV20-1	medium-sized	TRBD2	CSARDPGTSNSYNEQFF	TGCAGTGCTAGAGACCCGGGGACTAGCAACTCCTACAATGAGCAGTTCTTC
14	TRBJ1-2	TRBV12-3/TRBV12-4	few	NA	CASSLRGADYGYTF	TGTGCCAGCAGTTTACGCGGGGCTGACTATGGCTACACCTTC
15	TRBJ2-7	TRBV2	NA	TRBD2	CASSVAREGPSEQYF	TGTGCCAGCAGTGTCGCTCGGGAGGGCCCCTCGGAGCAGTACTTC
12	TRBJ1-2	TRBV29-1	NA	TRBD1	CSVSDRFHGYTF	TGCAGCGTTTCGGACAGGTTCCATGGCTACACCTTC
11	TRBJ2-7	TRBV6-2/TRBV6-3	NA	TRBD2	CASSSLTSEYF	TGTGCCAGCAGCTCCTTAACTAGCGAATACTTC
16	TRBJ1-1	TRBV7-6	NA	TRBD1	CASSLAPPGTGAEAFF	TGTGCCAGCAGCTTAGCGCCCCCAGGGACAGGCGCTGAAGCTTTCTTT
14	TRBJ2-7	TRBV7-2	few	TRBD1	CASSRDRGRYGQYF	TGTGCCAGCAGCCGAGATAGGGGGCGCTACGGGCAGTACTTC
14	TRBJ2-3	TRBV20-1	NA	NA	CSASRGGSTDTQYF	TGCAGTGCCTCGAGAGGCGGTAGCACAGATACGCAGTATTTT
13	TRBJ2-7	TRBV7-9	NA	NA	CASDGSSPYEQYF	TGTGCCAGCGATGGGTCATCCCCCTACGAGCAGTACTTC
16	TRBJ2-5	TRBV7-2	NA	TRBD2	CASRARLAGGHETQYF	TGTGCCAGCAGGGCCCGACTAGCGGGAGGGCACGAGACCCAGTACTTC
16	TRBJ2-2	TRBV29-1	few	TRBD2	CSVAGLAGVGTGELFF	TGCAGCGTTGCCGGACTAGCGGGAGTGGGCACCGGGGAGCTGTTTTTT
16	TRBJ2-7	TRBV5-4	NA	NA	CASSSLAASYSYEQYF	TGTGCCAGCAGCTCACTCGCGGCATCTTACTCCTACGAGCAGTACTTC
15	TRBJ2-2	TRBV19	few	TRBD1	CASSTGTVGTGELFF	TGTGCCAGTAGTACGGGGACAGTTGGCACCGGGGAGCTGTTTTTT
15	TRBJ2-1	TRBV19	NA	TRBD2	CASSTGTSGVNEQFF	TGTGCCAGTAGTACGGGGACTAGCGGGGTCAATGAGCAGTTCTTC
15	TRBJ2-1	TRBV28	few	TRBD1	CASSSRDRSYNEQFF	TGTGCCAGCAGTTCCCGGGACAGGAGCTACAATGAGCAGTTCTTC
16	TRBJ2-1	TRBV19	medium-sized	NA	CASSIDPGLPLNEQFF	TGTGCCAGTAGTATAGATCCGGGACTTCCCCTCAATGAGCAGTTCTTC
13	TRBJ2-1	TRBV29-1	few	NA	CSVNPRLDNEQFF	TGCAGCGTTAACCCGAGGCTAGACAATGAGCAGTTCTTC
17	TRBJ2-1	TRBV3-1	NA	TRBD2	CASSQRGGLVSYNEQFF	TGTGCCAGCAGCCAGAGGGGGGGACTAGTCTCCTACAATGAGCAGTTCTTC
14	TRBJ2-7	TRBV5-1	medium-sized	NA	CASSSGGQSYEQYF	TGCGCCAGCAGCTCGGGGGGACAGTCCTACGAGCAGTACTTC
13	TRBJ2-5	TRBV12-3/TRBV12-4	NA	NA	CASSLIGQETQYF	TGTGCCAGCAGTTTAATAGGCCAAGAGACCCAGTACTTC
15	TRBJ2-3	TRBV10-3	few	TRBD2	CAISAGLADTDTQYF	TGTGCCATCAGTGCAGGACTAGCGGACACAGATACGCAGTATTTT
14	TRBJ2-3	TRBV20-1	NA	NA	CSAREGVGTDTQYF	TGCAGTGCTAGAGAGGGGGTAGGCACAGATACGCAGTATTTT
13	TRBJ1-1	TRBV7-2	NA	NA	CASSLVRDTEAFF	TGTGCCAGCAGCTTGGTCAGGGACACTGAAGCTTTCTTT
13	TRBJ2-1	TRBV7-2	few	NA	CASSRPDYNEQFF	TGTGCCAGCAGCCGGCCCGATTACAATGAGCAGTTCTTC
11	TRBJ2-5	TRBV7-9	NA	NA	CASSLQETQYF	TGTGCCAGCAGCTTACAAGAGACCCAGTACTTC
14	TRBJ2-5	TRBV18	few	NA	CASSPPSLAETQYF	TGTGCCAGCTCACCACCTTCCCTGGCAGAGACCCAGTACTTC
14	TRBJ2-5	TRBV7-6	NA	TRBD2	CASSLGTSRETQYF	TGTGCCAGCAGCTTGGGGACTAGCAGGGAGACCCAGTACTTC
14	TRBJ2-1	TRBV7-2	few	TRBD2	CASKIQLADNEQFF	TGTGCCAGCAAAATCCAGCTAGCGGACAATGAGCAGTTCTTC
16	TRBJ2-3	TRBV28	NA	NA	CASSPPGSIVPDTQYF	TGTGCCAGCAGTCCTCCGGGCTCAATCGTGCCAGATACGCAGTATTTT
16	TRBJ2-6	TRBV19	few	NA	CASSVGQTSGANVLTF	TGTGCCAGTAGTGTCGGACAGACCTCTGGGGCCAACGTCCTGACTTTC
13	TRBJ1-1	TRBV20-1	few	NA	CSARGQVNTEAFF	TGCAGTGCTAGAGGGCAGGTGAACACTGAAGCTTTCTTT
12	TRBJ2-3	TRBV20-1	NA	NA	CSARGSGDTQYF	TGCAGTGCTAGAGGTTCGGGAGATACGCAGTATTTT
16	TRBJ2-1	TRBV7-6	medium-sized	NA	CASSLAEGGGSDEQFF	TGTGCCAGCAGCTTAGCGGAGGGAGGTGGTTCGGATGAGCAGTTCTTC
19	TRBJ2-1	TRBV3-1	few	NA	CASSQDLLQLGVPGNEQFF	TGTGCCAGCAGCCAAGATCTATTACAGTTGGGGGTCCCGGGGAATGAGCAGTTCTTC
17	TRBJ2-1	TRBV6-1	NA	TRBD1	CASSEALPGTGLDEQFF	TGTGCCAGCAGTGAAGCTCTCCCCGGGACAGGGTTGGATGAGCAGTTCTTC
18	TRBJ2-2	TRBV24-1	medium-sized	TRBD2	CATSDSTGTSGPVGELFF	TGTGCCACCAGTGATTCGACCGGGACTAGCGGACCTGTTGGGGAGCTGTTTTTT
14	TRBJ2-3	TRBV29-1	few	TRBD2	CSVVLAGGPDTQYF	TGCAGCGTTGTACTAGCGGGAGGACCAGATACGCAGTATTTT
16	TRBJ1-2	TRBV6-5	NA	TRBD1	CASSYTGQGPYYGYTF	TGTGCCAGCAGTTACACTGGACAGGGGCCGTACTATGGCTACACCTTC
14	TRBJ2-3	TRBV7-8	NA	NA	CASSGPLSTDTQYF	TGTGCCAGCAGCGGCCCTCTTAGCACAGATACGCAGTATTTT